These 22 T cell receptor beta chains came from one sample sequenced in a study of human T cells and chemical hapten exposure. The time point: pre-sensitization, week 0. Described treatment: therapeutic diphenylcyclopropenone sensitization with weekly scalp DPC. A single record per CDR3 protein comes from TCRdb applying MiXCR to the RACE reads. Seen here are more than 250,000 distinct CDR3 sequences, more than 6.5% observed once, and the top ten hold 2.3%. The sample was whole blood, taken in connection with sensitization to the hapten diphenylcyclopropenone (DPC). These receptor sequences come from a woman in her thirties or forties with alopecia areata. Some clones in this sample may be carry-over from other donors' samples.

The chain recombines TRBV20-1 with TRBJ1-3; TRBD1 agrees at 9 bases. The trim removed 0 bases at V and 1 base at J, leaving 13 bases unmatched. Germline-derived CDR1 and CDR2 are DFQATT and SNEGSKA (reference sequence). The CDR3 sequence is 19 residues long. CDR3 in amino acids: CSARDRGIGTGKSGNTIYF. CDR3 bases: TGCAGTGCTAGAGATCGGGGGATAGGGACAGGGAAGTCTGGAAACACCATATATTTT.

This clonotype was seen ten or more times. CDR3: CASSLLSTDTQYF. The CDR3 bases are TGTGCCAGCAGTTTATTGAGCACAGATACGCAGTATTTT. The V call is TRBV27, the J call TRBJ2-3; no clear D. The CDR3 sequence is 13 residues long. V lost 1 base and J lost 0, with 2 bases in between. Looked up from germline, CDR1 is MNHEY and CDR2 is SMNVEV (reference sequence).

This clonotype was seen a few times. V usage is TRBV25-1 and J usage is TRBJ1-2; TRBD1 matches 10 bases. This CDR3 is 13 amino acids long. Germline trimming cut 6 bases from V and 5 bases from J; bases unmatched to any gene: 3. Germline V lookup: CDR1 MGHDK, CDR2 SYGVNS. CDR3 sequence reads: CASRTDRGYGYTF. DNA of the CDR3: TGTGCCAGCAGAACGGACAGGGGGTATGGCTACACCTTC.

The chain uses TRBV2 and TRBJ1-1, with D perhaps matching TRBD1 (6 bases). Germline CDR1 reads SNHLY; CDR2 reads FYNNEI. The CDR3 runs 14 residues. V lost 6 bases to trimming and J lost 0 bases, with 11 bases between them. CDR3 sequence: CASSRTEMNTEAFF. DNA of the CDR3: TGTGCCAGCAGCCGGACAGAGATGAACACTGAAGCTTTCTTT.

This clonotype has a count of ten or more. V gene TRBV20-1 combines with J gene TRBJ2-5; the D gene is possibly TRBD2 (5 bases). V was clipped by 5 bases and J by 2 bases, with 9 bases between them. The CDR3 spans 12 residues. Looked up from germline, CDR1 is DFQATT and CDR2 is SNEGSKA (reference sequence). CDR3 DNA sequence: TGCAGTGCTGAGCGGAATCAAGAGACCCAGTACTTC. Its translation is CSAERNQETQYF.

This clonotype turned up a few times. This chain uses TRBV12-3 or TRBV12-4 with TRBJ1-2; D might be TRBD1 (6 bases). Trimming removed 8 bases at V and 4 bases at J, with 17 bases between. The CDR3 has 14 amino acids. The CDR3 region has the DNA TGTGCCAGCTTTAATCGGGGGGCCGGCTATGGCTACACCTTC. This sequence encodes CASFNRGAGYGYTF.

This clonotype was counted only a few times. The chain links TRBV10-3 to TRBJ1-1; D remains unclear. Germline loops: CDR1 ENHRY, CDR2 SYGVKD. This CDR3 is 14 amino acids long. The V and J ends lost 3 bases and 4 bases respectively, with 12 bases between them. CDR3 coding DNA: TGTGCCATCAGTGACCCGGACGAGGGCACTGAAGCTTTCTTT. It yields the protein CAISDPDEGTEAFF.

The chain couples TRBV20-1 to TRBJ2-3; no definite D call. V was cut by 4 bases and J by 7 bases, with 15 bases left in between. Germline V CDR1 and CDR2: DFQATT, SNEGSKA (reference sequence). The CDR3 has 13 residues. For the CDR3, the DNA is TGCAGTGCTACTAGAGGAGAGCCCAATACGCAGTATTTT. The encoded protein is CSATRGEPNTQYF.

The sample holds a few counts of this clonotype. The rearrangement joins TRBV7-9 to TRBJ1-3; no firm D call. Germline CDR1 is SEHNR and CDR2 is FQNEAQ (reference sequence). The V end was cut by 1 base, the J end by 4 bases, with 14 bases between. The CDR3 loop spans 16 amino acids. DNA for the CDR3: TGTGCCAGCAGCTTAGACGGGAACGCTCTCGGAAACACCATATATTTT. It specifies CASSLDGNALGNTIYF.

In this sample, this clonotype turned up many times. This chain joins TRBV4-1 and TRBJ1-1, with 10 nucleotides matching TRBD1. CDR3 size: 16 residues. The trim removed 0 bases at V and 4 bases at J, leaving 5 bases unmatched. CDR1 is MGHRA, CDR2 YSYEKL, per germline. The CDR3 nucleotides are TGCGCCAGCAGCCAAGATTACAGACAGGGGGCCACTGAAGCTTTCTTT. Translated: CASSQDYRQGATEAFF.

The chain employs TRBV6-2 or TRBV6-3 and TRBJ2-2, with 11 bases fitting TRBD2. Germline CDR1 and CDR2: MNHEY and SVGEGT. CDR3 length equals 16 residues. Losses at the gene ends were 2 bases for V and 5 bases for J; bases not matched to a gene: 4. The CDR3 region is CASSYPGTSGTGELFF. The CDR3 DNA reads TGTGCCAGCAGTTACCCAGGGACTAGCGGTACCGGGGAGCTGTTTTTT.

V is TRBV12-3 or TRBV12-4 and J is TRBJ1-2; D uncertain. Trimming stripped 1 base from V and 4 bases from J, with 10 bases between. The CDR3 contains 14 residues. CDR3 in amino acids: CASSLGVEVYGYTF. In DNA, the CDR3 is TGTGCCAGCAGTTTAGGAGTCGAGGTCTATGGCTACACCTTC.

CDR3: CAHRSPGNTGELFF. The CDR3 DNA sequence: TGTGCCCACCGGTCACCCGGGAACACCGGGGAGCTGTTTTTT. The chain recombines TRBV6-2 or TRBV6-3 with TRBJ2-2; D is unresolved. The CDR3 runs 14 residues. In germline, CDR1 is MNHEY, CDR2 SVGEGT. The V end was cut by 11 bases, the J end by 1 base, with 14 bases between.

This sequence joins TRBV4-3 and TRBJ2-2, with 8 nucleotides matching TRBD1. Looked up from germline, CDR1 is LGHNA and CDR2 is YSLEER. The CDR3 totals 17 residues. The V segment lost 2 bases and the J segment 4 bases; nucleotides outside the gene matches: 9. Written as DNA, the CDR3 is TGCGCCAGCAGCCAACGTTGGGAACAGGGGGGCACCGGGGAGCTGTTTTTT. The encoded protein is CASSQRWEQGGTGELFF.

This clonotype has only a few counts. V and J are TRBV4-1 and TRBJ1-2; D might be TRBD1 (5 bases). The CDR3 loop spans 17 amino acids. V shed 2 bases and J shed 0 bases, with 16 bases lying between them. The germline CDR1 and CDR2 sequences are MGHRA and YSYEKL. CDR3 region: CASSQRPGTYSNYGYTF. DNA for the CDR3: TGCGCCAGCAGCCAACGTCCCGGGACGTATTCTAACTATGGCTACACCTTC.

This clonotype was observed a few times. The J gene is TRBJ1-6, the V gene TRBV7-3; D remains unclear. V was pared by 2 bases and J by 4 bases, with 6 bases between. This CDR3 is built from 14 residues. CDR1 and CDR2 from the germline V gene are SGHTA and FQGTGA. The DNA of the CDR3 is TGTGCCAGCAGCTTAGCGCCTTATAATTCACCCCTCCACTTT. Its translation: CASSLAPYNSPLHF.

This clonotype has at least ten counts. This rearrangement joins TRBV5-1 to TRBJ1-4; 10 nucleotides align to TRBD1. Trimming took 4 bases from V and 3 from J; bases not matched to a gene: 9. CDR1 and CDR2 from the germline V gene are SGHRS and YFSETQ. The CDR3 is 17 amino acids. DNA for the CDR3: TGCGCCAGCAGCGATCTCCGACAGGGGGCTTCTAATGAAAAACTGTTTTTT. Its protein product is CASSDLRQGASNEKLFF.

This clonotype was counted between two and nine times. This sequence joins TRBV19 and TRBJ2-1; 10 nucleotides match TRBD2. J lost 8 bases, V lost 3 bases, and 10 bases had no gene match. CDR1 is LNHDA and CDR2 is SQIVND in the germline V gene (reference sequence). This CDR3 spans 16 amino acids. The CDR3 loop is CASSMVLAGEGYEQFF. DNA of the CDR3: TGTGCCAGTAGTATGGTCCTAGCGGGAGAGGGCTATGAGCAGTTCTTC.

This clonotype was observed at least ten times. This rearrangement joins TRBV5-1 to TRBJ2-5; no reliable D call. CDR1 is SGHRS and CDR2 is YFSETQ in the germline V gene. The CDR3 consists of 13 residues. Trimming took off 0 bases at V and 0 bases at J, with 3 bases between the two ends. CDR3 sequence: CASSLEDQETQYF. CDR3 DNA: TGCGCCAGCAGCTTGGAGGACCAAGAGACCCAGTACTTC.

This clonotype was seen ten or more times. The chain joins TRBV29-1 to TRBJ2-1, with 13 bases matching TRBD2. Per germline, CDR1 SQVTM and CDR2 ANQGSEA. J was trimmed by 10 bases and V by 5 bases; bases with no gene match: 11. The CDR3 extends over 15 amino acids. CDR3 nucleotides: TGCAGCGTTAAGCCCGGGACTAGCGGGGAACGAGAGCAGTTCTTC. Its translation is CSVKPGTSGEREQFF.

This clonotype was counted only a few times. V gene TRBV12-3 or TRBV12-4 combines with J gene TRBJ2-5; TRBD1 or TRBD2 may be the D gene (7 bases each). The V and J ends lost 8 bases and 7 bases respectively, with 11 bases between them. This CDR3 is 11 amino acids long. DNA for the CDR3: TGTGCCAGCGACAGGGAGGGGACCCAGTACTTC. Residues: CASDREGTQYF.

The table lists this clonotype with a few counts. The V call is TRBV7-9, the J call TRBJ1-5; TRBD1 matches 10 bases. The germline V gene encodes CDR1 SEHNR and CDR2 FQNEAQ (reference sequence). This CDR3 is built from 13 residues. Trimming cost V 5 bases and J 8 bases; bases outside gene matches: 3. CDR3 in DNA: TGTGCCAGCAGCCTGGGGACAGGGGAGCCCCAGCATTTT. It specifies CASSLGTGEPQHF.